The T cell receptor (beta chain) under discussion was sequenced for a study of cytomegalovirus exposure and HLA in healthy donors. Study-level results: Specific recognition of CMV antigens was confirmed in vitro for a few chains (all CMV-associated). The authors enumerated under 200 TCR beta chains as linked to cytomegalovirus.

CDR1 MDHEN and CDR2 SYDVKM come from the germline V gene. The J segment lost 1 base and the V segment lost 6 bases, leaving 13 bases of the junction unmatched. This CDR3 contains 17 residues. In regard to this clone: The antigen is undetermined.

Sequencing used immunoSEQ multiplex PCR; TCRdb keeps in-frame clones, though not all of them. The sample includes fewer than 150,000 clones, 70% to 90% of them seen just once. The J gene is TRBJ1-1, the V gene TRBV28; TRBD1 aligns across 8 bases. The clonotype originates from a man between 18 and 35 years old in good health and CMV-seropositive. Sequencing was performed on PBMCs. The CDR3 is CASRPHGTGGPNTEAFF. The CDR3 DNA is TGTGCCAGCAGGCCCCATGGGACAGGCGGTCCGAACACTGAAGCTTTCTTT.